The T cell receptor beta chain described here comes from a study of Ad26.COV2.S vaccination and SARS-CoV-2 variants. The table came from immunoSEQ multiplex PCR; TCRdb's copy has only in-frame clones and leaves some out. The table has about 480,000 clones, around nine tenths seen once. CDR1 SGHTS and CDR2 YDEGEE come from the germline V gene. Trimming pared 4 bases from V and 2 bases from J, leaving 9 bases between. The length of the CDR3 is 13 residues. Note on this clone: The antigen is undetermined.

Findings and caveats of the study: Placebo recipients showed lower spike-specific TCR breadth than vaccinees.

Treatment in this sample: approximately 18 received Ad26.COV2.S at low or high dose, single or two shots; about 5 received placebo; per-sample allocation not given. The study sampled participants on day 63 after the first vaccine or placebo injection. Expression of Wuhan-strain SARS-CoV-2 spike came from the Ad26 vector that formed the vaccine. Specimen: peripheral blood, collected in a trial of Ad26.COV2.S vaccine versus placebo. The receptor comes from a person between 18 and 65 years old who received the Ad26.COV2.S COVID-19 vaccine or a placebo. The gene calls are TRBV5-8 and TRBJ1-1; unclear D gene. The CDR3 region is CASSPWVNTEAFF. CDR3 nucleotides: TGTGCCAGCAGCCCCTGGGTAAACACTGAAGCTTTCTTT.